These T cell receptor beta chains were read from a single sample in a study of early T cells in non-severe SARS-CoV-2 infection. TCRdb re-called the 5' RACE reads through MiXCR, storing one row per CDR3 protein. In the table there are about 83,000 distinct CDR3 sequences, 8% to 13% of which are singletons. The material sequenced was whole blood, taken at baseline. These receptors originate from an adult who was a healthcare worker with PCR-confirmed SARS-CoV-2 infection or an uninfected control (not recorded which). Each CDR3 is given with its conserved first and last residue. Fields, in order: V gene, clone size, D gene, J gene, CDR3 DNA, CDR3 protein. A D gene is named only where the DNA matches it firmly. For some rows the clone size is stated as once, few or many, or as a class when expanded; others skip it.

TRBV5-4	.	.	TRBJ2-7	TGTGCCAGCAGCTTCGGGGTGAACTCCTACGAGCAGTACTTC	CASSFGVNSYEQYF
TRBV11-2	few	.	TRBJ2-1	TGTGCCAGCAGCCTCGGCCGGGACAACCATTTCGGGGAGTTCTTC	CASSLGRDNHFGEFF
TRBV24-1	.	.	TRBJ2-2	TGTGCCACCAGTCGGGAGAACACCGGGGAGCTGTTTTTT	CATSRENTGELFF
TRBV2	few	TRBD2	TRBJ2-4	TGTGCCAGCACCCTACTAGCGGGACGTAACATTCAGTACTTC	CASTLLAGRNIQYF
TRBV2	many	.	TRBJ2-3	TGTGCCAGCACGAGGAGTAGCGCGCCGACTAGCACAGATACGCAGTATTTT	CASTRSSAPTSTDTQYF
TRBV3-1	few	.	TRBJ2-1	TGTGCCAGCAGCCAAGGGTCCCCTAGCAATGAGCAGTTCTTC	CASSQGSPSNEQFF
TRBV5-4	few	.	TRBJ2-7	TGTGCCTGGGATGGAGGAATGTCCTACGAGCAGTACTTC	CAWDGGMSYEQYF
TRBV20-1	.	.	TRBJ1-2	TGCAGTGCTAGAAGGATAGGGGATGGCTACACCTTC	CSARRIGDGYTF
TRBV11-1	many	.	TRBJ2-1	TGTGCCAGCAGCTTAGAAGACATGCAAAATGAGCAGTTCTTC	CASSLEDMQNEQFF
TRBV2	many	TRBD1	TRBJ2-4	TGTGCCAGCGGGACAGAGATAACCCAGTACTTC	CASGTEITQYF
TRBV19	few	TRBD1	TRBJ1-2	TGTGCCAGTAGTATACCCGGGACAGGAGGCGGCTACACCTTC	CASSIPGTGGGYTF
TRBV12-3/TRBV12-4	few	TRBD1	TRBJ2-2	TGTGCCAGCACCCAGTGGGGACAGAAGAACACCGGGGAGCTGTTTTTT	CASTQWGQKNTGELFF
TRBV20-1	many	TRBD2	TRBJ2-3	TGCAGTGCCCGAAACCCCGTAGCGGGGACAGATACGCAGTATTTT	CSARNPVAGTDTQYF
TRBV5-1	.	.	TRBJ2-7	TGCGCCAGCAGCGAAGGGACTCACACCTCCTACGAGCAGTACTTC	CASSEGTHTSYEQYF
TRBV20-1	.	.	TRBJ2-7	TGCAGTGCTAGACCCTACGAGCAGTACTTC	CSARPYEQYF
TRBV27	.	.	TRBJ2-7	TGTGCCAGCAGTTTATTCCCGAGCTACGAGCAGTACTTC	CASSLFPSYEQYF
TRBV10-3	.	.	TRBJ2-1	TGTGCCATCAGTGAGTCGACACTAGATTTCAATGAGCAGTTCTTC	CAISESTLDFNEQFF
TRBV27	many	TRBD2	TRBJ2-7	TGTGCCAGCGGGGTAGCGGGACGCTACGAGCAGTACTTC	CASGVAGRYEQYF
TRBV6-2/TRBV6-3	few	.	TRBJ2-1	TGTGCCAGCAGTTATAGGGGGATTTACAATGAGCAGTTCTTC	CASSYRGIYNEQFF
TRBV5-1	many	.	TRBJ2-6	TGCGCCAGCAGCTTTTACCCAACCCTTGTCCTAGATGCCTTTGGGGCCAACGTCCTGACTTTC	CASSFYPTLVLDAFGANVLTF
TRBV6-5	many	.	TRBJ1-1	TGTGCCAGCAGTTACTCGACGGGGCAACCTGAAGCTTTCTTT	CASSYSTGQPEAFF
TRBV7-8	few	.	TRBJ2-3	TGTGCCAGCAGCCTCCCGGCAGATACGCAGTATTTT	CASSLPADTQYF
TRBV12-3/TRBV12-4	many	.	TRBJ1-5	TGTGCCAGCAGTTTTGGCAGCCATCAGCCCCAGCATTTT	CASSFGSHQPQHF
TRBV10-2	.	.	TRBJ1-1	TGCGCCAGCAGTGAGAGGTACAGAGGGAACACTGAAGCTTTCTTT	CASSERYRGNTEAFF
TRBV19	.	.	TRBJ1-1	TGTGCCAGTAGCCCAATGAACACTGAAGCTTTCTTT	CASSPMNTEAFF
TRBV20-1	many	TRBD1	TRBJ1-5	TGCAGTGCTGGATGGACAGGGAATAATCAGCCCCAGCATTTT	CSAGWTGNNQPQHF
TRBV18	many	.	TRBJ1-4	TGTGCCAGCTCACCAAGGGCCCCAGGGGCCACTAATGAAAAACTGTTTTTT	CASSPRAPGATNEKLFF
TRBV19	few	.	TRBJ2-7	TGTGCCAGTAGTACAGGGTCGTCCTACGAGCAGTACTTC	CASSTGSSYEQYF
TRBV7-7	.	.	TRBJ2-5	TGTGCCAGCAGCGCCGACAGGCAAGAGACCCAGTACTTC	CASSADRQETQYF
TRBV5-1	medium-sized	TRBD2	TRBJ2-3	TGCGCCAGCAGCTTGGAATCTCCGGGACTAGCGGGAGTAGGAGTCAGGGCAGATACGCAGTATTTT	CASSLESPGLAGVGVRADTQYF
TRBV3-1	few	TRBD2	TRBJ2-3	TGTGCCAGCAGCCAAGTAGCGGGAGGGCAAGATACGCAGTATTTT	CASSQVAGGQDTQYF
TRBV9	few	TRBD2	TRBJ2-3	TGTGCCAGCAGCGTAGCGGGGGGATTAGAAGATACGCAGTATTTT	CASSVAGGLEDTQYF
TRBV6-1	few	.	TRBJ2-3	TGTGCCAGCCCCGGGGGAGGAGGGGCAAGCACAGATACGCAGTATTTT	CASPGGGGASTDTQYF
TRBV2	.	.	TRBJ2-7	TGTGCCAGCAAGGACGGATTCTCCTACGAGCAGTACTTC	CASKDGFSYEQYF
TRBV7-2	.	.	TRBJ2-7	TGTGCCAGCAGCTTAAGGAGGTTAGCCTACGAGCAGTACTTC	CASSLRRLAYEQYF
TRBV6-2/TRBV6-3	.	.	TRBJ2-2	TGTGCCAGCAGACCCGGACTCCCGTCCGGGGAGCTGTTTTTT	CASRPGLPSGELFF
TRBV14	.	.	TRBJ2-3	TGTGCCAGCAGCCGGGACTCCTCGGCAGATACGCAGTATTTT	CASSRDSSADTQYF
TRBV6-1	.	.	TRBJ2-1	TGTGCCACGGAAACAGATCGCTCCTACAATGAGCAGTTCTTC	CATETDRSYNEQFF
TRBV20-1	.	.	TRBJ1-3	TGCAGTGCTAGAGAGGCAGCACTTCCAGGAAACACCATATATTTT	CSAREAALPGNTIYF
TRBV7-2	.	.	TRBJ2-1	TGTGCCAGCAGCTTATCTTTGACAATATACAATGAGCAGTTCTTC	CASSLSLTIYNEQFF
TRBV2	many	.	TRBJ1-3	TGTGCCAGCCGGGTCCGGGGCTCTGGAAACACCATATATTTT	CASRVRGSGNTIYF
TRBV7-2	many	TRBD1	TRBJ1-5	TGTGCCAGCAGCCAGGGACAGCCCGGCCAGCCCCAGCATTTT	CASSQGQPGQPQHF
TRBV6-1	many	.	TRBJ1-2	TGTGCCAGCAGCAGGGACGGCAAATTCTATGGCTACACCTTC	CASSRDGKFYGYTF
TRBV2	few	.	TRBJ2-5	TGTGCCAGCAGCGCAGGCCCGCAGAGAGAGACCCAGTACTTC	CASSAGPQRETQYF
TRBV11-2	.	.	TRBJ2-7	TGTGCCAGCAGCCCCGGTCAGGGGCCCCGTGGAAACGAGCAGTACTTC	CASSPGQGPRGNEQYF
TRBV9	few	.	TRBJ2-3	TGTGCCAGCAGCGTCTCATCTAGCACAGATACGCAGTATTTT	CASSVSSSTDTQYF
TRBV7-9	many	.	TRBJ2-3	TGTGCCAGCAGGTCGAAACTAGCAGATACGCAGTATTTT	CASRSKLADTQYF
TRBV5-5	few	.	TRBJ2-7	TGTGCCAGCAGTTGGGGGGACAGCAACCCCTACGAGCAGTACTTC	CASSWGDSNPYEQYF
TRBV29-1	many	.	TRBJ2-4	TGCAGCCCCAGGCTGCATTTAGCCAAAAACATTCAGTACTTC	CSPRLHLAKNIQYF
TRBV29-1	many	.	TRBJ1-3	TGCAGCGTTGATCCTCCCGGGACACCTACCACCTCTGGAAACACCATATATTTT	CSVDPPGTPTTSGNTIYF